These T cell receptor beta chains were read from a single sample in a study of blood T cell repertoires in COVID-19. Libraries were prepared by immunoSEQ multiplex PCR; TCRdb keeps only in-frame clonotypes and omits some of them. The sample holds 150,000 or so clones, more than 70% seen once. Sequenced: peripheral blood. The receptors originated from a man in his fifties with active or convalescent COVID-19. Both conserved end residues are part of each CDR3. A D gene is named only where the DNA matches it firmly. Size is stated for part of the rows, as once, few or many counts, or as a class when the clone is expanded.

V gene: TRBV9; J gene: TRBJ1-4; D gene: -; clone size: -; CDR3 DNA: TGTGCCAGCAGCGCTGGTGGAGGGAATGAAAAACTGTTTTTT; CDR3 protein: CASSAGGGNEKLFF
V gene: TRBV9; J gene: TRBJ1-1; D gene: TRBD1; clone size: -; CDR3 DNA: TGTGCCAGCAGCCTCCGACAGGGCGGTGAAGCTTTCTTT; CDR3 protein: CASSLRQGGEAFF
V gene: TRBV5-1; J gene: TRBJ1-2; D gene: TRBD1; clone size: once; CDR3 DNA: TGCGCCAGCAGCCCCCCGGGACAGATCTATGGCTACACCTTC; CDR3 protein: CASSPPGQIYGYTF
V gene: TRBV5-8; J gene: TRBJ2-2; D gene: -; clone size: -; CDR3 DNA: TGTGCCAGCAGCTTGAGGGGAAGCACCGGGGAGCTGTTTTTT; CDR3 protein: CASSLRGSTGELFF
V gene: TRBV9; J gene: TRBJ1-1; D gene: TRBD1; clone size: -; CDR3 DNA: TGTGCCAGCAGCGTAGCCCAGGGGGCTGAAGCTTTCTTT; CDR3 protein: CASSVAQGAEAFF
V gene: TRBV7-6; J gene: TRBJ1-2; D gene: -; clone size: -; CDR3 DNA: TGTGCCAGCAGCTTATTAACAGGTGAAGGCTACACCTTC; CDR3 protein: CASSLLTGEGYTF
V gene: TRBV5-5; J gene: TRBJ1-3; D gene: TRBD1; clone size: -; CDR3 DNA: TGTGCCAGCAGCTTTCCGGGACAGGGCTCTGGAAACACCATATATTTT; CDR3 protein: CASSFPGQGSGNTIYF
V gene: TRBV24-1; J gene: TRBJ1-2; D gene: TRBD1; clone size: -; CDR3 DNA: TGTGCCACCTCCCCGGACAGGGGAGGGGGCTACACCTTC; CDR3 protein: CATSPDRGGGYTF
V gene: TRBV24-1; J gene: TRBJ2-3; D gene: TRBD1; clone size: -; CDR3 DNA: TGTGCCACCAGTGATCCAGGGGGCGCAGATACGCAGTATTTT; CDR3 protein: CATSDPGGADTQYF
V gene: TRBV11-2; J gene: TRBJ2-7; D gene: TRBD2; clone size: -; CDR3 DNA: TGTGCCAGCAGGGGGAGGGCCTACGAGCAGTACTTC; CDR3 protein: CASRGRAYEQYF
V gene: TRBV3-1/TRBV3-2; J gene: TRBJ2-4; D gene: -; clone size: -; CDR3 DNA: TGTGCCAGCAGAAGGGACTCTGCGGGCATTCAGTACTTC; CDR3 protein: CASRRDSAGIQYF
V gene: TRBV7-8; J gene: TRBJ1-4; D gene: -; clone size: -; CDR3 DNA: TGTGCCAGCAGCTTCCGGTCAACTAATGAAAAACTGTTTTTT; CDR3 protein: CASSFRSTNEKLFF
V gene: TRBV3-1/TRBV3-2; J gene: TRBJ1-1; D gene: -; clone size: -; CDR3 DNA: TGTGCCAGCAGCCAAGCGGCGGGGATGAACACTGAAGCTTTCTTT; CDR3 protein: CASSQAAGMNTEAFF
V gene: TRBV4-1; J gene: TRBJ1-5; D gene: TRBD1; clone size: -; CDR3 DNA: TGCGCCAGCAGCCATCAAGCAACAGGGGCGCATCAGCCCCAGCATTTT; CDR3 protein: CASSHQATGAHQPQHF
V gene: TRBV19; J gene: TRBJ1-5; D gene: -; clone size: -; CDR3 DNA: TGTGCCAGTAACCCGGACCGAGGGAATAGCAATCAGCCCCAGCATTTT; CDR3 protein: CASNPDRGNSNQPQHF
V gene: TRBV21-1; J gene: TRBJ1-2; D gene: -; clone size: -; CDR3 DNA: TGTGCCAGCAGCCAAAAAGGGGAGGCCACAAACTATGGCTACACCTTC; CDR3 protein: CASSQKGEATNYGYTF
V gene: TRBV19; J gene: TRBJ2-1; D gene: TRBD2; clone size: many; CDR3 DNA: TGTGCCAGTAGTGATCTAGGTCGGGAGGGCCATAATGAGCAGTTCTTC; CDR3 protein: CASSDLGREGHNEQFF
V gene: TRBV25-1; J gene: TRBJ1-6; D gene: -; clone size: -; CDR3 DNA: TGTGCCAGCAGAATCGGACTAAATAATTCACCCCTCCACTTT; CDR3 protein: CASRIGLNNSPLHF
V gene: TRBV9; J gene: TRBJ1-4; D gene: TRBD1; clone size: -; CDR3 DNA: TGTGCCAGCAGCGTAGCCGCGGGACAGACTAATGAAAAACTGTTTTTT; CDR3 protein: CASSVAAGQTNEKLFF
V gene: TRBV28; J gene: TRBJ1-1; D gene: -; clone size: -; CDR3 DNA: TGTGCCAGCAGTTTATCTAGGAGGGGAACTGAAGCTTTCTTT; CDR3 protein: CASSLSRRGTEAFF
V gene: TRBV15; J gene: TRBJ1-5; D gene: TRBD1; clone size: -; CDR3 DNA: TGTGCCACCAGCGGGCAGGGGGCTTTTGGCAATCAGCCCCAGCATTTT; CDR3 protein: CATSGQGAFGNQPQHF
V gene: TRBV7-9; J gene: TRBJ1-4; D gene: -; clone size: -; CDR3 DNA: TGTGCCAGCAGCACCCAACAAGGGGGAGGGTCTAATGAAAAACTGTTTTTT; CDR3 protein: CASSTQQGGGSNEKLFF
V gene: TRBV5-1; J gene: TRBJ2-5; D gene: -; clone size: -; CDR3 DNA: TGCGCCAGCAGCTTGGGGGGGGACCAAGAGACCCAGTACTTC; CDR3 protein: CASSLGGDQETQYF
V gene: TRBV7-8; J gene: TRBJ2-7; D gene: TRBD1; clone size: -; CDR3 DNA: TGTGCCAGCAGCCTTGGGGACAGCTCCTACGAGCAGTACTTC; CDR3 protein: CASSLGDSSYEQYF
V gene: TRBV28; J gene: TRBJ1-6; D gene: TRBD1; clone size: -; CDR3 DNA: TGTGCCAGCGGCGTCCCCCGGACAGGGAGCTCCTATAATTCACCCCTCCACTTT; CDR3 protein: CASGVPRTGSSYNSPLHF
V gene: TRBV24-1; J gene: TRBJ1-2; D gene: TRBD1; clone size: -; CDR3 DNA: TGTGCCACCAGTGATGCGGGGACAGGGGGCCGCCGGGGAGTTGGCTACACCTTC; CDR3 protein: CATSDAGTGGRRGVGYTF
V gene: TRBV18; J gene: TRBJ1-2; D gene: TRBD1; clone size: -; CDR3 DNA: TGTGCCAGCTCACCAAGGGGACAGGAGTTGTTGTATGGCTACACCTTC; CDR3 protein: CASSPRGQELLYGYTF
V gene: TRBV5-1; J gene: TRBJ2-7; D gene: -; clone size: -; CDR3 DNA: TGCGCCAGCAGCTTGTCACCCGAGTACGAGCAGTACTTC; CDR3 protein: CASSLSPEYEQYF
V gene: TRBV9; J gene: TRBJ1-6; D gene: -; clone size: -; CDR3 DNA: TGTGCCAGCAGCGTAGAAAGCACGTCCCATAATTCACCCCTCCACTTT; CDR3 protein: CASSVESTSHNSPLHF
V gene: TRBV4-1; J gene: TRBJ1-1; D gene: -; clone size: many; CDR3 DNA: TGCGCCAGCAGCCAAGAGAGTTTGAACACTGAAGCTTTCTTT; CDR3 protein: CASSQESLNTEAFF
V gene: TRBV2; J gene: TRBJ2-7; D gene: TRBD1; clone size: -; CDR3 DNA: TGTGCCAGCAGCTCCGGGACAGCGATCTACGAGCAGTACTTC; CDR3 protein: CASSSGTAIYEQYF
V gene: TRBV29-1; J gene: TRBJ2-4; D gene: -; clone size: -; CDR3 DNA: TGCAGCGTTATGGGCCTCAAAAACATTCAGTACTTC; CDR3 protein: CSVMGLKNIQYF
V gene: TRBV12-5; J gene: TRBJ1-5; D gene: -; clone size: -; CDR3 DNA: TGTGCCACGCGATGGGGAGATAGCAATCAGCCCCAGCATTTT; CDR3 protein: CATRWGDSNQPQHF
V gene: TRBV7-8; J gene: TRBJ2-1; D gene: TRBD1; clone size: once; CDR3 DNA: TGTGCCAGCAGCCATATTGGGACAGGGGTGTCCTACAATGAGCAGTTCTTC; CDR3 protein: CASSHIGTGVSYNEQFF
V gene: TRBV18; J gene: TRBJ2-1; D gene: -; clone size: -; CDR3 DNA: TGTGCCAGCTCAAAAGACAGAAACTCCTACAATGAGCAGTTCTTC; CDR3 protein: CASSKDRNSYNEQFF
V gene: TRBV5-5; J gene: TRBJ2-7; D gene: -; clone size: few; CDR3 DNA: TGTGCCAGCAGCTTGAACGGGGTCAGCTCCTACGAGCAGTACTTC; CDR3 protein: CASSLNGVSSYEQYF
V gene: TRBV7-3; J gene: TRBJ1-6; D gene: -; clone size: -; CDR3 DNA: TGTGCCAGCAGCTTATCCCCCGAGGCGCCCCTCCACTTT; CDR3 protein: CASSLSPEAPLHF
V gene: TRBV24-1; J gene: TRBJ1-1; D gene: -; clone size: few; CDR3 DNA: TGTGCCACCAGCAGGGGATTCGGCACTGAAGCTTTCTTT; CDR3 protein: CATSRGFGTEAFF
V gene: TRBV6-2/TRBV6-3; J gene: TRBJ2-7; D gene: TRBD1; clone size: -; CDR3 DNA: TGTGCCAGCAGTTACGATTCGGGACAGGGGGTTAACGAGCAGTACTTC; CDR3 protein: CASSYDSGQGVNEQYF
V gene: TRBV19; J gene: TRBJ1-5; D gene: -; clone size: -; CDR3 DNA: TGTGCCAGTAGCGACTTAGATAGCAATCAGCCCCAGCATTTT; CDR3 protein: CASSDLDSNQPQHF
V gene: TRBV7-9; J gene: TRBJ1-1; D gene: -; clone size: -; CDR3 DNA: TGTGCCAGCAGCTTAACTGTGAGGAACACTGAAGCTTTCTTT; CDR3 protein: CASSLTVRNTEAFF
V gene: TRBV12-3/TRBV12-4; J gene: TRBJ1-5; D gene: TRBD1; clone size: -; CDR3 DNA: TGTGCCAGCAGACAGGGGGGAGAGCAGCCCCAGCATTTT; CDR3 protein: CASRQGGEQPQHF
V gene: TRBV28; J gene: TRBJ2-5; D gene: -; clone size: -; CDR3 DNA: TGTGCCAGCAGTCCCGTATATCTCCAAGAGACCCAGTACTTC; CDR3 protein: CASSPVYLQETQYF
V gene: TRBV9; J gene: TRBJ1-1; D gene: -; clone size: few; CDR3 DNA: TGTGCCAGCAGCCTTAATTTAAACACTGAAGCTTTCTTT; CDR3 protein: CASSLNLNTEAFF
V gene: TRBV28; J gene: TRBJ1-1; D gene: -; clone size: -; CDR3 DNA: TGTGCCAGCAGCCAGACAGGTCGGTTGTCTGAAGCTTTCTTT; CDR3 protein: CASSQTGRLSEAFF
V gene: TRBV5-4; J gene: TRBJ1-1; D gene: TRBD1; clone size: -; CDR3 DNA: TGTGCCAGCAGCCTCTCTACAGGGGCGGGCGACACTGAAGCTTTCTTT; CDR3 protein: CASSLSTGAGDTEAFF
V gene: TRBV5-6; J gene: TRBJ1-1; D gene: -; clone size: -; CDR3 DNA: TGTGCCAGCAGCTTGGCAAAAATGGCTGCCGACACTGAAGCTTTCTTT; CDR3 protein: CASSLAKMAADTEAFF
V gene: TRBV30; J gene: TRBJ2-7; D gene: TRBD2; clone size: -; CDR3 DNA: TGTGCCTGGCGACTAGCAGACGAGCAGTACTTC; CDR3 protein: CAWRLADEQYF
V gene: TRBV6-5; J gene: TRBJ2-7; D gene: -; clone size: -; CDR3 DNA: TGTGCCAGCAAACACTACGAGCAGTACTTC; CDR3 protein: CASKHYEQYF
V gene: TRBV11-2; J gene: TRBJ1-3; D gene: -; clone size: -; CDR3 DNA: TGTGCCAGCAGCTCCCTGTCCAGGGGCCGTGGAAACACCATATATTTT; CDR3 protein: CASSSLSRGRGNTIYF
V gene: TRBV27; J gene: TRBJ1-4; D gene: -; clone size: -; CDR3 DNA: TGTGCCAGCAGTTTAGAGGGCTCTGGAGAAAAACTGTTTTTT; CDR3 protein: CASSLEGSGEKLFF
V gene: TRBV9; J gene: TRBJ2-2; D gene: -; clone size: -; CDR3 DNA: TGTGCCAGCACTGCAGGACAGTACACCGGGGAGCTGTTTTTT; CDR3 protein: CASTAGQYTGELFF
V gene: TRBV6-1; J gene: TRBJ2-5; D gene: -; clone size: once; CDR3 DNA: TGTGCCAGCAGTGAAGGACTTATAGAGACCCAGTACTTC; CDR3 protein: CASSEGLIETQYF
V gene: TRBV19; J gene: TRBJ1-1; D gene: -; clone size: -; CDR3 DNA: TGTGCCAGTAGTATTCCCCTCGGCACTGAAGCTTTCTTT; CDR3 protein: CASSIPLGTEAFF
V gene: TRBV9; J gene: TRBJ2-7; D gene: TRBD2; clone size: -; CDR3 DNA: TGTGCCAGCAGCCCCAGGGAGCGGGAGGGCACCTACGAGCAGTACTTC; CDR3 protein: CASSPREREGTYEQYF